This T cell receptor (beta chain) came from a study of blood T cells in healthy people across ages. Findings and caveats of the study: With unsorted PBMCs, a conclusive comparison of naive versus antigen-experienced cells was not possible.

As for this clonotype: Its antigen remains unidentified.

From germline, CDR1 is GTSNPN and CDR2 SVGIG (reference sequence). V was cut by 5 bases and J by 7 bases, with 17 bases left in between. The CDR3 is 14 amino acids. Sample donors were healthy Caucasian individuals that came from Russia, aged 6 to 90. Primers used in a second PCR of about 6 to 11 cycles were a sample-barcoded 5' primer and a J-beta primer mix. TCRdb itself ran the 5' RACE reads through MiXCR, one entry per CDR3 protein. This table has some 900,000 distinct CDR3 sequences, 25% to 35% appearing once. The sequence was obtained from a woman older than 75 in good health. The J gene is TRBJ1-4, the V gene TRBV30; TRBD1 is a possible D gene (6 bases). Sample: blood. The CDR3 loop is CAWLDRGRGEKLFF. The CDR3 nucleotides read TGTGCCTGGTTGGACCGGGGGCGCGGTGAAAAACTGTTTTTT.